This entry features one T cell receptor beta chain sequence. The time point denotes: pre-treatment sample, taken before nivolumab and TIL therapy. This sample was included in a study of TIL therapy for anti-PD-1-resistant metastatic lung cancer. Germline assignment: CDR1 MNHEY and CDR2 SVGAGI. This CDR3 spans 15 amino acids. V was clipped by 4 bases and J by 5 bases, with 17 bases between them. This was the immunoSEQ v3 assay. Here immunoSEQ multiplex PCR was the method, and the copy in TCRdb shows in-frame clones only, minus some. The sample contains 20,000 to 25,000 clones, around 70% of which appear only once.

The source material was blood, sampled at baseline. The chain uses TRBV6-5 and TRBJ2-5; perhaps TRBD1 as D (6 bases). This TCR derives from a person aged 25-85 years with non-small cell lung cancer. DNA for the CDR3: TGTGCCAGCAGTTCCCCCCGAACAGGGTCGGAGACCCAGTACTTC. It translates to CASSSPRTGSETQYF.